A single T cell receptor (beta chain) is shown here with its context. There are 12 residues in the CDR3. Germline values: CDR1 SGHDT, CDR2 YYEEEE. Trimming removed 5 bases at V and 7 bases at J, with 12 bases between. The entry originates in a study of blood T cell repertoires in COVID-19. In the original analysis: Estimation of nucleated cell counts relied on the amplification of reference gene primers. Sequenced by immunoSEQ multiplex PCR; TCRdb stores in-frame clones only, minus some. V and J calls and clone size are given by that table; D and trimming were obtained from the DNA. The profile covers about 320,000 clones, with over 85% appearing a single time and around 2.6% taken by the ten largest.

The rearrangement links TRBV5-6 to TRBJ1-2; D unresolved. The sample taken for sequencing was PBMCs or T cells enriched from blood (not recorded which). The TCR sequence derives from a man in his 60s who had recovered from COVID-19. The CDR3 sequence: CASRGLILGYTF. CDR3 sequence (DNA): TGTGCCAGCAGGGGCCTCATTCTTGGCTACACCTTC. The variable domain in full, with the rest retrieved from reference TRBV5-6 and TRBJ1-2, is DAGVTQSPTHLIKTRGQQVTLRCSPKSGHDTVSWYQQALGQGPQFIFQYYEEEERQRGNFPDRFSGHQFPNYSSELNVNALLLGDSALYLCASRGLILGYTFGSGTRLTVV.